The T cell receptor beta chain under discussion was sequenced for a study of human T cells and chemical hapten exposure. This clonotype has a count of ten or more. V lost 11 bases and J 7 bases, leaving 23 bases between the germline ends. Germline lookup yields CDR1 MNHEY and CDR2 SVGEGT. The CDR3 sequence is 14 residues long. In the library, unique molecular identifiers were attached to individual cDNA molecules. TCRdb analysed the RACE reads with MiXCR anew, one entry per CDR3 protein. The sample has approximately 82,000 distinct CDR3 sequences, 10% to 13% seen once. Regarding time point: patch test 1, 2 weeks after DPC sensitization. Treatment specified: therapeutic diphenylcyclopropenone sensitization with weekly scalp DPC.

Sequenced here: whole blood, sampled in connection with sensitization to the hapten diphenylcyclopropenone (DPC). The clonotype was recovered from a middle-aged man with alopecia areata. Some clones in this sample may be carry-over from other donors' samples. The V gene is TRBV6-2 or TRBV6-3, the J gene TRBJ1-2; D not resolved. The CDR3, as DNA: TGTGCCTCTACCCCCTACAGTAGCTTCCGTGGCTACACCTTC. It yields the protein CASTPYSSFRGYTF.